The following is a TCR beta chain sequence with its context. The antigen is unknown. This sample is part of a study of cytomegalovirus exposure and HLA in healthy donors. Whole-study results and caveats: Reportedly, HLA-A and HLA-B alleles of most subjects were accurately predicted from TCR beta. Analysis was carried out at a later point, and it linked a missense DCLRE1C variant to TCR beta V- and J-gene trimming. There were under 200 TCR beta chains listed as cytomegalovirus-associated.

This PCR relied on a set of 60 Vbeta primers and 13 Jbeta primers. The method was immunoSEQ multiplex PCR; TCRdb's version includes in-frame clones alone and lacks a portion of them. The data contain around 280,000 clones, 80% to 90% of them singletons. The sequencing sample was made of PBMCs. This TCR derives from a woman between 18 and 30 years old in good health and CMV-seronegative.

CDR3 sequence (DNA): TGTGCCAGCAGTTCTGGTGGACAGCAAGACACCGGGGAGCTGTTTTTT. Amino acid sequence: CASSSGGQQDTGELFF. V gene TRBV28 combines with J gene TRBJ2-2; the D gene is possibly TRBD1 (6 bases). The V gene's germline CDR1 is MDHEN and CDR2 SYDVKM. This CDR3 has 16 amino acids. Trimming cost V 4 bases and J 3 bases, with 15 bases left between them.